A single sample is the source of the 3 T cell receptor beta chains below, sequenced in a study of blood T cells in healthy people across ages. Alongside a J-beta primer mix, a sample-barcoded 5' primer served in a second PCR lasting roughly 7 to 12 cycles. In TCRdb, the 5' RACE reads were re-called with MiXCR into one record per CDR3 protein. The data hold 870,000 or so distinct CDR3 sequences, with more than 25% observed a single time. Sequencing was done on a sample of blood. The receptors shown here come from a woman over 75 in good health.

This clonotype showed up many times. This sequence joins TRBV4-3 and TRBJ2-1; TRBD2 matches 7 bases. The CDR3 sequence is 14 residues long. J gave up 9 bases and V 4 bases, and 9 bases lay outside the gene matches. The germline V gene encodes CDR1 LGHNA and CDR2 YSLEER. This CDR3 reads CASSRAGLTAEQFF. In nucleotides, the CDR3 is TGCGCCAGCAGCCGAGCGGGACTTACGGCTGAGCAGTTCTTC.

This clonotype came up many times. The chain employs TRBV10-2 and TRBJ2-7, with D perhaps matching TRBD1 or TRBD2 (5 bases each). Trimming stripped 0 bases from V and 10 bases from J, with 13 bases between. Germline loops: CDR1 WSHSY, CDR2 SAAADI. CDR3 length equals 13 residues. The CDR3 sequence is CASSESILGDQYF. The CDR3, as DNA: TGCGCCAGCAGTGAGTCCATACTCGGGGACCAGTACTTC.

There are a few counts of this clonotype. This chain joins TRBV7-9 and TRBJ2-3, with 10 nucleotides matching TRBD2. The CDR3 extends over 17 amino acids. V dropped 4 bases and J dropped 2; count of bases not matched to a gene: 9. Germline-derived CDR1 and CDR2 are SEHNR and FQNEAQ (reference sequence). The CDR3 loop is CASSSRSSGGSTDTQYF. In DNA, the CDR3 is TGTGCCAGCAGCTCCAGGTCTAGCGGGGGTTCCACAGATACGCAGTATTTT. Full variable domain (outside the CDR3, taken from reference TRBV7-9 and TRBJ2-3): DTGVSQNPRHKITKRGQNVTFRCDPISEHNRLYWYRQTLGQGPEFLTYFQNEAQLEKSRLLSDRFSAERPKGSFSTLEIQRTEQGDSAMYLCASSSRSSGGSTDTQYFGPGTRLTVL.